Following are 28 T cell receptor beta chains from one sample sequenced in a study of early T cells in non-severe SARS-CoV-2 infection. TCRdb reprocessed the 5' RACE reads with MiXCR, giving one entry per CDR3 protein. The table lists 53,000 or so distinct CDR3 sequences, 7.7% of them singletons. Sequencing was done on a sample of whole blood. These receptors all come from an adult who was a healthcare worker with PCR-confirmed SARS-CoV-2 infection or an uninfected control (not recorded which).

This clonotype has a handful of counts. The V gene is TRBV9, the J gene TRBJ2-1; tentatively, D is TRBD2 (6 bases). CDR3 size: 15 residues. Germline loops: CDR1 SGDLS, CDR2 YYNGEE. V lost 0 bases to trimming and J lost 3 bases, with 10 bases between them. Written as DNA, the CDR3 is TGTGCCAGCAGCGTAGTCCAGGGAGGCTACAATGAGCAGTTCTTC. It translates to CASSVVQGGYNEQFF.

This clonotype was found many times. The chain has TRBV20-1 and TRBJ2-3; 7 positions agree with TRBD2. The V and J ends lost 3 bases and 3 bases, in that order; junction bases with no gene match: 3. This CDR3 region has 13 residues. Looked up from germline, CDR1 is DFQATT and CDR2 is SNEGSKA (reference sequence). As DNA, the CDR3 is TGCAGTGCTAGGGGCGGGGGAACAGATACGCAGTATTTT. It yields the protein CSARGGGTDTQYF.

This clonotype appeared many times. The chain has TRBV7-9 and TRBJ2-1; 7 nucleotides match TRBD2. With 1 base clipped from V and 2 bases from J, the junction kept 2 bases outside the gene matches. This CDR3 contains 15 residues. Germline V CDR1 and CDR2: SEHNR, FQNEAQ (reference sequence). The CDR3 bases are TGTGCCAGCAGCTTAGGGCGGGGGACCTACAATGAGCAGTTCTTC. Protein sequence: CASSLGRGTYNEQFF. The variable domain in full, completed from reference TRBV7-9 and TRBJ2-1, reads DTGVSQNPRHKITKRGQNVTFRCDPISEHNRLYWYRQTLGQGPEFLTYFQNEAQLEKSRLLSDRFSAERPKGSFSTLEIQRTEQGDSAMYLCASSLGRGTYNEQFFGPGTRLTVL.

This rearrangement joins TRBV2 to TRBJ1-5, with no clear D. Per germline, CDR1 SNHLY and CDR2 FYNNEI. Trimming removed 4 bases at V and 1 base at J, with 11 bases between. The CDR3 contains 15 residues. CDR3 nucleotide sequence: TGTGCCAGCAGTGGGGAGGGATTGAGCAATCAGCCCCAGCATTTT. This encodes CASSGEGLSNQPQHF.

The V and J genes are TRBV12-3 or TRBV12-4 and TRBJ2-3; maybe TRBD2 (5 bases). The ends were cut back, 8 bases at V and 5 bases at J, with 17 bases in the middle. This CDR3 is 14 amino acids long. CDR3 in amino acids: CASGSPRDRDTQYF. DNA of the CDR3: TGTGCCAGCGGATCTCCGAGGGATCGAGATACGCAGTATTTT.

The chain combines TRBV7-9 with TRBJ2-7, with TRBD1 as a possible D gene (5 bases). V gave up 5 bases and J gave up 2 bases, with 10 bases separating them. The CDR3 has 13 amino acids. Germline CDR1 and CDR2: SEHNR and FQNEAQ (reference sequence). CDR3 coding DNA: TGTGCCAGCAGCGACGACAGAACCTACGAGCAGTACTTC. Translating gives CASSDDRTYEQYF.

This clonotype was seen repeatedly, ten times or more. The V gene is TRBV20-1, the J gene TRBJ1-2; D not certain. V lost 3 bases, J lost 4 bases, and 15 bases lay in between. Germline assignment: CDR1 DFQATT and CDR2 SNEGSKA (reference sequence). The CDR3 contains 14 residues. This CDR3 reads CSARIPQSGYGYTF. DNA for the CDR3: TGCAGTGCTAGGATCCCCCAAAGTGGCTATGGCTACACCTTC.

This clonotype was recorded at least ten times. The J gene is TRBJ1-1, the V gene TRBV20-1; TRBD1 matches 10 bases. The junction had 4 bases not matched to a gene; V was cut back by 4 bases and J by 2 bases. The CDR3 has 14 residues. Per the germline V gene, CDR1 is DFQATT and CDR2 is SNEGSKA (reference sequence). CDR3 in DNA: TGCAGTGCTATCCGGGACAGGGGTAACACTGAAGCTTTCTTT. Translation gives CSAIRDRGNTEAFF.

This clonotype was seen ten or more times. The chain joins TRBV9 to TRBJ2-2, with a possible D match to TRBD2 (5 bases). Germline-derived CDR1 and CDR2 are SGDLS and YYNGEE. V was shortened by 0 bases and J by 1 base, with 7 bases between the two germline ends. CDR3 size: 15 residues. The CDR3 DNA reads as TGTGCCAGCAGCGTAGACGGGGTGAACACCGGGGAGCTGTTTTTT. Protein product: CASSVDGVNTGELFF.

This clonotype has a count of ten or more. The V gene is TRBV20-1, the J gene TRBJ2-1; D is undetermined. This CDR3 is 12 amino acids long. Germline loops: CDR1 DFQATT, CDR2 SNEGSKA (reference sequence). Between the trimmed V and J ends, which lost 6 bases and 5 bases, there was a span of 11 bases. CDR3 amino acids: CSAVRVNNEQFF. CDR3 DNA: TGCAGTGCAGTAAGGGTAAACAATGAGCAGTTCTTC.

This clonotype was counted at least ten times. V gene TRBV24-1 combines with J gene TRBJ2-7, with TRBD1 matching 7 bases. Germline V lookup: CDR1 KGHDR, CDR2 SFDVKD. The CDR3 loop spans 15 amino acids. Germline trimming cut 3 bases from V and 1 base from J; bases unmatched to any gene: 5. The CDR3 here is CATSDPTGQSYEQYF. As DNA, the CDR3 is TGTGCCACCAGTGATCCGACAGGGCAATCCTACGAGCAGTACTTC.

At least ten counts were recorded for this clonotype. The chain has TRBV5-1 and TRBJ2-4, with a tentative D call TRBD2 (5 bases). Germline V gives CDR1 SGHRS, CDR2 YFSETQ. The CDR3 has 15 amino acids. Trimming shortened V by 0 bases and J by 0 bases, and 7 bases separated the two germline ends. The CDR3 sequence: CASSLGGLAKNIQYF. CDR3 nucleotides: TGCGCCAGCAGCTTGGGAGGGTTAGCCAAAAACATTCAGTACTTC.

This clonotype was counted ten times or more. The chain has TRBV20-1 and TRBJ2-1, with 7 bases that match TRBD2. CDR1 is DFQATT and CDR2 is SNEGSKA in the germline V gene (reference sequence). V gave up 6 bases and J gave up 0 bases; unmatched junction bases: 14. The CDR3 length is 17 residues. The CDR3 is CSAAPNTGGYSYNEQFF. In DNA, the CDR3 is TGCAGTGCCGCCCCGAACACGGGGGGTTACTCCTACAATGAGCAGTTCTTC.

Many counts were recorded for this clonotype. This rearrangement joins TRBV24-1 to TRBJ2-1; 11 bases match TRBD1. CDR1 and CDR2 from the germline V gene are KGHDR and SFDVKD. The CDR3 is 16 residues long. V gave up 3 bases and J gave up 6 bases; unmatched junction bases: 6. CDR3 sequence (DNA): TGTGCCACCAGTGATCGGACAGGGGGCGTTGGCAATGAGCAGTTCTTC. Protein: CATSDRTGGVGNEQFF.

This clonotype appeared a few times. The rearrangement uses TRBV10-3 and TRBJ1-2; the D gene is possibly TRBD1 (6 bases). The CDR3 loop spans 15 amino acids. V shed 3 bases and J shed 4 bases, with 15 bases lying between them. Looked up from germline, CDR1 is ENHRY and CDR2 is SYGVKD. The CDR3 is CAISDRLGQPYGYTF. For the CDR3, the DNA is TGTGCCATCAGTGACCGCCTAGGACAGCCCTATGGCTACACCTTC.

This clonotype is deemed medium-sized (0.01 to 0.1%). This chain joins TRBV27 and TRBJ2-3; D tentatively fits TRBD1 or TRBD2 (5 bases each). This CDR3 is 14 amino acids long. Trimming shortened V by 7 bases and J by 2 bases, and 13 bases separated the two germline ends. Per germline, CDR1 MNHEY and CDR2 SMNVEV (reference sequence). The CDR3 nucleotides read TGTGCCAGCACCACCAGAGGGGTCACAGATACGCAGTATTTT. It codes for CASTTRGVTDTQYF.

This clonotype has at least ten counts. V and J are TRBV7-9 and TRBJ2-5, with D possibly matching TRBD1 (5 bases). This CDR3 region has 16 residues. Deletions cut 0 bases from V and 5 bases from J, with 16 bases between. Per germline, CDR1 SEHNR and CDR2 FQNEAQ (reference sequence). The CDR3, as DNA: TGTGCCAGCAGCTTAGCGAAGACAGACCTCCTCGAGACCCAGTACTTC. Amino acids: CASSLAKTDLLETQYF.

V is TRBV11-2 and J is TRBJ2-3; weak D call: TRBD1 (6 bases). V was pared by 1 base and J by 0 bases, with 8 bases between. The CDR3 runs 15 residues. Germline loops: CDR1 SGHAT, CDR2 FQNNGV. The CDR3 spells CASSLGQGSTDTQYF. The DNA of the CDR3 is TGTGCCAGCAGCTTAGGGCAGGGGAGCACAGATACGCAGTATTTT.

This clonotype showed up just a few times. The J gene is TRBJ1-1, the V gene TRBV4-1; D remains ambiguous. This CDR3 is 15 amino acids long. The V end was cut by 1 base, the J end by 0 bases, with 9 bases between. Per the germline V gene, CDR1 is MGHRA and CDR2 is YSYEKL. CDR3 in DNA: TGCGCCAGCAGCCAAGCCATGGGTTTGAACACTGAAGCTTTCTTT. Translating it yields CASSQAMGLNTEAFF.

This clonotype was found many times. The CDR3 sequence: CASSLPGQGLNEQFF. For the CDR3, the DNA is TGTGCCAGTAGTTTGCCGGGACAGGGATTGAATGAGCAGTTCTTC. The chain has TRBV19 and TRBJ2-1; 9 nucleotides align to TRBD1. Germline-derived CDR1 and CDR2 are LNHDA and SQIVND (reference sequence). The CDR3 is 15 amino acids. J lost 7 bases, V lost 5 bases, and 9 bases had no gene match. Based on the CDR3 plus reference TRBV19 and TRBJ2-1, the full variable domain is DGGITQSPKYLFRKEGQNVTLSCEQNLNHDAMYWYRQDPGQGLRLIYYSQIVNDFQKGDIAEGYSVSREKKESFPLTVTSAQKNPTAFYLCASSLPGQGLNEQFFGPGTRLTVL.

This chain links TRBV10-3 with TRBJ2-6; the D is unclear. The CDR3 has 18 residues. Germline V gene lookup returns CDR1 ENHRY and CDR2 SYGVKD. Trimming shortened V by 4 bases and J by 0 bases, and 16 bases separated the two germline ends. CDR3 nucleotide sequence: TGTGCCATCAGTGGTGAGGAGTCTACCCTCTCTGGGGCCAACGTCCTGACTTTC. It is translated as CAISGEESTLSGANVLTF.

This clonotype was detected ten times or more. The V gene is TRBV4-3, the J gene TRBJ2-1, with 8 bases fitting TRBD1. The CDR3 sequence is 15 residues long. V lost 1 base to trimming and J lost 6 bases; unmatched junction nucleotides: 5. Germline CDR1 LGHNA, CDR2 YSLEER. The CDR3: CASSQVLTGGNEQFF. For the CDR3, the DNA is TGCGCCAGCAGCCAAGTTCTTACAGGGGGCAATGAGCAGTTCTTC.

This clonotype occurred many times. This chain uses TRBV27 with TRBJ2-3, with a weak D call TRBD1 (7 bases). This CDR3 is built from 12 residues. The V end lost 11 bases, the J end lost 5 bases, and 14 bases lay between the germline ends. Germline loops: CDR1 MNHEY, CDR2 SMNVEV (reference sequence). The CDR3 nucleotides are TGTGCCTCCAGGGGGGCTGGAGATACGCAGTATTTT. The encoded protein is CASRGAGDTQYF.

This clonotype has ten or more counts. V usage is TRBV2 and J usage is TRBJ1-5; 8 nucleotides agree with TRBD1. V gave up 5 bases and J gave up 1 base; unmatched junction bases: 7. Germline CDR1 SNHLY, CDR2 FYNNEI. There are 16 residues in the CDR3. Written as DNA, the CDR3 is TGTGCCAGCAGTTACCAGGGGGCTGGGAGCAATCAGCCCCAGCATTTT. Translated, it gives CASSYQGAGSNQPQHF. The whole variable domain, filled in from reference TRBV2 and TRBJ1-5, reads EPEVTQTPSHQVTQMGQEVILRCVPISNHLYFYWYRQILGQKVEFLVSFYNNEISEKSEIFDDQFSVERPDGSNFTLKIRSTKLEDSAMYFCASSYQGAGSNQPQHFGDGTRLSIL.

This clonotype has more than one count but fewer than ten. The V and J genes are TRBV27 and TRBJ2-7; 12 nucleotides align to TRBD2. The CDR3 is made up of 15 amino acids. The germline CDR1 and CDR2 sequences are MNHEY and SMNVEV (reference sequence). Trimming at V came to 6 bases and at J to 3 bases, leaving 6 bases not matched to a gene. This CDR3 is CASRDGLAGYYEQYF. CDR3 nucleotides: TGTGCCAGCAGGGACGGACTAGCGGGGTACTACGAGCAGTACTTC.

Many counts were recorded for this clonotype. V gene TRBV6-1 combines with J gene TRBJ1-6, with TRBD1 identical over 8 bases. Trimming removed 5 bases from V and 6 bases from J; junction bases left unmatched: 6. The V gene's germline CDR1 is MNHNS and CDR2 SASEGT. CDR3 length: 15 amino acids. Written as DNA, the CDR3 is TGTGCCAGCAGTCCCGACAGGGGTAGTAATTCACCCCTCCACTTT. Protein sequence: CASSPDRGSNSPLHF.

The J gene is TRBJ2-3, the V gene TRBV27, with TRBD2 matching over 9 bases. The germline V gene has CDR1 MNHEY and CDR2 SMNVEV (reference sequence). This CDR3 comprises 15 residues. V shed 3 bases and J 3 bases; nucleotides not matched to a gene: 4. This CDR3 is CASSFAGGLTDTQYF. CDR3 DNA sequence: TGTGCCAGCAGTTTTGCGGGGGGGCTTACAGATACGCAGTATTTT.

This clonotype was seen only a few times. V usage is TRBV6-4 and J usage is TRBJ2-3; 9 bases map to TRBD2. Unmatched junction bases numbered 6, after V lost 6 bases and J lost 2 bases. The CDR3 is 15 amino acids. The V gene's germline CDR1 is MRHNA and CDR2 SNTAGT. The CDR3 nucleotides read TGTGCCAGCAGAGATCTAGCGGGGCTCACAGATACGCAGTATTTT. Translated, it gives CASRDLAGLTDTQYF.